A selection of T cell receptor beta chains follows, all from one sample in a study of cytomegalovirus exposure and HLA in healthy donors. TCRdb's copy holds only in-frame clones and misses some; the assay was immunoSEQ multiplex PCR. The sample lists around 150,000 clones, 75% to 90% occurring once. Sequenced: PBMCs. The receptors were sampled from a human donor in good health. The CDR3 runs from the conserved cysteine through the conserved F or W. The D gene is left open where the match is weak. Size is omitted from some rows. Given values are once, few, many or a class for expanded clones.

TRBD2	.	TRBV6-6	TRBJ2-1	CASGTSGGLNEQFF	TGTGCCAGCGGAACTAGCGGGGGGTTGAATGAGCAGTTCTTC
.	.	TRBV9	TRBJ2-1	CASSGGASLNEQFF	TGTGCCAGCAGCGGTGGGGCTAGTTTAAATGAGCAGTTCTTC
.	.	TRBV11-2	TRBJ1-2	CASSSPGTVLGGYTF	TGTGCCAGCAGCTCACCAGGAACAGTCCTGGGTGGCTACACCTTC
TRBD2	few	TRBV19	TRBJ2-7	CASSIRRGAYEQYF	TGTGCCAGTAGTATACGGCGGGGGGCCTACGAGCAGTACTTC
TRBD2	.	TRBV7-7	TRBJ2-5	CASSPSTSVQETQYF	TGTGCTAGCAGCCCCTCGACTAGCGTACAAGAGACCCAGTACTTC
TRBD2	.	TRBV2	TRBJ2-7	CASSPQAGSPYEQYF	TGTGCCAGCAGCCCCCAAGCGGGGTCCCCCTACGAGCAGTACTTC
.	few	TRBV4-3	TRBJ2-7	CASSPGLTSYEQYF	TGCGCCAGCAGCCCCGGACTAACATCCTACGAGCAGTACTTC
.	.	TRBV18	TRBJ2-5	CASSNYEQETQYF	TGTGCCAGCTCCAACTATGAACAAGAGACCCAGTACTTC
.	once	TRBV5-1	TRBJ2-7	CASSLGDKSYEQYF	TGCGCCAGCAGCTTGGGAGACAAATCCTACGAGCAGTACTTC
TRBD1	.	TRBV7-2	TRBJ2-7	CASSFYPGQGYEQYF	TGTGCCAGCAGCTTCTACCCGGGACAGGGTTACGAGCAGTACTTC
TRBD2	.	TRBV5-1	TRBJ2-7	CASTPPRREGPSYEQYF	TGCGCCAGCACGCCTCCTCGGCGGGAGGGCCCCTCCTACGAGCAGTACTTC
.	.	TRBV5-1	TRBJ1-1	CASSRGADVMNTEAFF	TGCGCCAGCAGCCGCGGGGCAGACGTTATGAACACTGAAGCTTTCTTT
TRBD2	.	TRBV9	TRBJ2-7	CASSPHEWTSYEQYF	TGTGCCAGCAGCCCTCATGAGTGGACTAGCTACGAGCAGTACTTC
.	.	TRBV7-9	TRBJ1-5	CASSWGLNQPQHF	TGTGCCAGCAGCTGGGGGCTCAATCAGCCCCAGCATTTT
.	.	TRBV6-1	TRBJ2-2	CASSLQGGGELFF	TGTGCCAGCAGCTTACAGGGTGGCGGGGAGCTGTTTTTT
.	.	TRBV7-9	TRBJ1-2	CASSLATALNYGYTF	TGTGCCAGCAGCTTAGCGACAGCACTTAACTATGGCTACACCTTC
TRBD1	.	TRBV6-5	TRBJ1-2	CASSYSTGSGGYTF	TGTGCCAGCAGTTACTCGACAGGGTCTGGTGGCTACACCTTC
.	.	TRBV5-1	TRBJ2-5	CASSLDADLRETQYF	TGCGCCAGCAGCTTGGATGCCGACTTGAGGGAGACCCAGTACTTC
.	.	TRBV5-6	TRBJ2-4	CASSPRVSKNIQYF	TGTGCCAGCAGCCCCAGGGTTTCCAAAAACATTCAGTACTTC
.	.	TRBV14	TRBJ1-2	CASSQAGLGYTF	TGTGCCAGCAGCCAAGCAGGGCTCGGCTACACCTTC
TRBD1	once	TRBV29-1	TRBJ2-1	CSVQTGETRGYNEQFF	TGCAGCGTGCAAACAGGGGAGACTCGCGGGTACAATGAGCAGTTCTTC
.	.	TRBV5-1	TRBJ1-1	CASSWGQNTEAFF	TGCGCCAGCAGTTGGGGCCAGAACACTGAAGCTTTCTTT
TRBD2	.	TRBV27	TRBJ2-2	CASSLLAGGRTGELFF	TGTGCCAGCAGTTTATTAGCGGGGGGGAGAACCGGGGAGCTGTTTTTT
TRBD1	.	TRBV4-3	TRBJ1-2	CASSQAGQGGYGYTF	TGCGCCAGCAGCCAAGCAGGACAGGGAGGCTATGGCTACACCTTC
.	few	TRBV10-3	TRBJ1-1	CATRAGQDTEAFF	TGTGCCACCCGAGCGGGGCAGGACACTGAAGCTTTCTTT
.	.	TRBV27	TRBJ2-7	CASSSTGSSYEQYF	TGTGCCAGCAGTTCCACAGGGAGCTCCTACGAGCAGTACTTC
.	.	TRBV29-1	TRBJ2-7	CSVESPGEQYF	TGCAGCGTCGAGTCCCCAGGCGAGCAGTACTTC
.	.	TRBV4-3	TRBJ1-1	CASSQAGQGIFGTEAFF	TGCGCCAGCAGCCAAGCAGGGCAGGGAATATTCGGAACTGAAGCTTTCTTT
.	.	TRBV5-1	TRBJ1-4	CASSFTGYHTTNEKLFF	TGCGCCAGCAGTTTCACAGGGTACCACACAACTAATGAAAAACTGTTTTTT
.	.	TRBV5-6	TRBJ1-2	CASTQPGYGYTF	TGTGCCAGCACCCAGCCGGGCTATGGCTACACCTTC
.	once	TRBV6-5	TRBJ1-2	CASSYSQPANYGYTF	TGTGCCAGCAGTTACTCACAGCCAGCTAACTATGGCTACACCTTC
.	once	TRBV28	TRBJ2-2	CASSTMRSDRSTGELFF	TGTGCCAGCAGTACCATGAGGTCCGATCGTAGCACCGGGGAGCTGTTTTTT
TRBD1	.	TRBV19	TRBJ1-2	CASRKTGFNYGYTF	TGTGCCAGTAGAAAGACAGGGTTCAACTATGGCTACACCTTC
.	.	TRBV7-6	TRBJ2-5	CASVEGADKTQYF	TGTGCCAGCGTTGAAGGGGCCGACAAGACCCAGTACTTC
.	.	TRBV19	TRBJ1-1	CASTNGGVGTEAFF	TGTGCCAGTACAAATGGAGGGGTTGGCACTGAAGCTTTCTTT
.	few	TRBV7-9	TRBJ2-4	CASSLAREAKNIQYF	TGTGCCAGCAGCTTAGCGAGGGAGGCCAAAAACATTCAGTACTTC
.	.	TRBV6-4	TRBJ2-2	CASSVSGNTGELFF	TGTGCCAGCAGTGTTTCCGGGAACACCGGGGAGCTGTTTTTT
TRBD1	.	TRBV14	TRBJ1-3	CASGPQGISGNTIYF	TGTGCCAGCGGTCCACAGGGGATCTCTGGAAACACCATATATTTT
TRBD2	.	TRBV7-6	TRBJ2-7	CASSFGGASYEQYF	TGTGCCAGCAGCTTCGGGGGGGCCTCCTACGAGCAGTACTTC
.	.	TRBV18	TRBJ1-1	CASSPKLLNTEAFF	TGTGCCAGCTCACCAAAACTGTTGAACACTGAAGCTTTCTTT
.	.	TRBV4-3	TRBJ2-6	CASSQDYSGANVLTF	TGCGCCAGCAGCCAAGATTACTCTGGGGCCAACGTCCTGACTTTC
TRBD2	once	TRBV4-2	TRBJ2-5	CASSQVSGGGAQETQYF	TGTGCCAGCAGCCAAGTCTCGGGCGGGGGGGCCCAGGAGACCCAGTACTTC
TRBD1	.	TRBV27	TRBJ1-3	CASSFTGGLSGNTIYF	TGTGCCAGCAGTTTTACAGGGGGACTATCTGGAAACACCATATATTTT
.	.	TRBV11-2	TRBJ1-5	CASSLDPGGLQPQHF	TGTGCCAGCAGCTTAGATCCCGGGGGGCTTCAGCCCCAGCATTTT
TRBD1	.	TRBV5-1	TRBJ2-2	CASSEGQGQTGELFF	TGCGCCAGCAGCGAGGGACAGGGTCAAACCGGGGAGCTGTTTTTT
TRBD1	.	TRBV7-9	TRBJ2-4	CASSPTGTENIQYF	TGTGCCAGCAGCCCAACCGGGACAGAAAACATTCAGTACTTC
TRBD2	.	TRBV2	TRBJ2-5	CASSGERGGSETQYF	TGTGCCAGCAGTGGTGAGCGGGGGGGCTCGGAGACCCAGTACTTC
.	.	TRBV9	TRBJ2-5	CASSQGGGEAQYF	TGTGCCAGCAGCCAGGGGGGCGGAGAGGCCCAGTACTTC
TRBD2	.	TRBV9	TRBJ2-5	CASSVVPLAGLQETQYF	TGTGCCAGCAGCGTAGTGCCACTAGCGGGACTTCAAGAGACCCAGTACTTC
TRBD1	.	TRBV18	TRBJ2-7	CASSTGASYEQYF	TGTGCCAGCTCGACAGGGGCGAGCTACGAGCAGTACTTC
TRBD1	.	TRBV5-1	TRBJ1-4	CASSLGQGTNEKLFF	TGCGCCAGCAGCTTAGGACAGGGTACTAATGAAAAACTGTTTTTT
TRBD1	.	TRBV9	TRBJ1-2	CASGGIGQGARGYTF	TGTGCCAGCGGGGGGATTGGACAGGGGGCGCGGGGCTACACCTTC
.	.	TRBV5-6	TRBJ1-3	CASSLVTRGSGNTIYF	TGTGCCAGCAGCTTGGTAACGCGGGGGTCAGGAAACACCATATATTTT
TRBD1	.	TRBV7-6	TRBJ1-4	CASSSIQGVGEKLFF	TGTGCCAGCAGCTCCATACAGGGGGTTGGTGAAAAACTGTTTTTT
TRBD2	.	TRBV6-5	TRBJ2-1	CASRSPGLGLNEQFF	TGTGCCAGCAGATCTCCGGGACTAGGTCTCAATGAGCAGTTCTTC
.	.	TRBV5-6	TRBJ2-1	CVSSLGQGISNEQFF	TGTGTCAGCAGCTTGGGGCAGGGCATCTCCAATGAGCAGTTCTTC
TRBD2	.	TRBV4-1	TRBJ2-1	CASSLRTSSSYNEQFF	TGCGCCAGCAGCCTTCGGACTAGCTCGTCCTACAATGAGCAGTTCTTC
TRBD1	.	TRBV9	TRBJ2-7	CASSRDRGPSYEQYF	TGTGCCAGCAGCCGGGACAGGGGGCCTTCCTACGAGCAGTACTTC